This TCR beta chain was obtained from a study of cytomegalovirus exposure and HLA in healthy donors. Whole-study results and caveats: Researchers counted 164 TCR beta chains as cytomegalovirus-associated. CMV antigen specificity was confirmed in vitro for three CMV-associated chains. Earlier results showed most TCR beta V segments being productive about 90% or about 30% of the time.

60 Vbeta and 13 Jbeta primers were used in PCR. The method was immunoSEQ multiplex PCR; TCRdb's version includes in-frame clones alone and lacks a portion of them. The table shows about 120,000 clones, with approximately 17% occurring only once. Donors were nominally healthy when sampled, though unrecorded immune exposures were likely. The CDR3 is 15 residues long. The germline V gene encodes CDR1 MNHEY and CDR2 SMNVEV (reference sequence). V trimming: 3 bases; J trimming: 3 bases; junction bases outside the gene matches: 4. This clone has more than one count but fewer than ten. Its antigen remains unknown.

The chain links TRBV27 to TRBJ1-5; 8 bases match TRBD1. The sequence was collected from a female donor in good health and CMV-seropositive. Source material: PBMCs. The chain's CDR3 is CASSLGRGHNQPQHF. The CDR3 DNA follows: TGTGCCAGCAGTTTGGGCAGGGGGCACAATCAGCCCCAGCATTTT.